Each of the 13 T cell receptor beta chains below was sequenced from the same sample in a study of cytomegalovirus exposure and HLA in healthy donors. PCR involved 60 Vbeta and 13 Jbeta primers. TCRdb keeps only in-frame clones here, not all; method: immunoSEQ multiplex PCR. The sample lists 200,000 to 250,000 clones; about 83% were seen once. Sequencing was carried out using PBMCs. The receptors stem from a human donor in good health.

This chain connects TRBV27 to TRBJ1-5; TRBD1 aligns across 11 bases. The CDR3 loop spans 16 amino acids. The germline CDR1 and CDR2 sequences are MNHEY and SMNVEV (reference sequence). The ends lost 4 bases at V and 7 bases at J; junction bases unmatched: 9. The CDR3 bases are TGTGCCAGCAGTTATTCGGACAGGGGGCACATACAGCCCCAGCATTTT. This translates into CASSYSDRGHIQPQHF.

A few counts support this clone. This chain uses TRBV10-3 with TRBJ1-4; tentatively, D is TRBD1 (5 bases). CDR1 is ENHRY and CDR2 is SYGVKD in the germline V gene. CDR3 length equals 15 residues. Trimming stripped 3 bases from V and 7 bases from J, with 15 bases between. The CDR3 DNA sequence: TGTGCCATCAGTGACATCTCAGGGTTCGGTGAAAAACTGTTTTTT. Translating it yields CAISDISGFGEKLFF.

This clone was seen a handful of times. This chain connects TRBV6-4 to TRBJ2-2; D might be TRBD2 (5 bases). Germline V gene lookup returns CDR1 MRHNA and CDR2 SNTAGT. The V and J ends lost 6 bases and 5 bases respectively, with 10 bases between them. This CDR3 spans 13 amino acids. CDR3 nucleotide sequence: TGTGCCAGCAGACGGACTGCGACCGGGGAGCTGTTTTTT. Its protein product is CASRRTATGELFF.

CDR3 loop: CASSWIPGQGGETQYF. In DNA form, the CDR3 reads TGTGCCAGCTCTTGGATTCCGGGACAGGGTGGAGAGACCCAGTACTTC. The chain links TRBV18 to TRBJ2-5; 9 nucleotides agree with TRBD1. This CDR3 contains 16 residues. Germline V gene lookup returns CDR1 KGHSH and CDR2 LQKENI. V gave up 6 bases and J gave up 4 bases; unmatched junction bases: 12.

The V and J genes are TRBV5-4 and TRBJ2-5; 7 bases match TRBD1. This CDR3 comprises 14 residues. From germline, CDR1 is SGHNT and CDR2 YYREEE (reference sequence). J was trimmed by 1 base and V by 3 bases; bases with no gene match: 3. The CDR3 sequence: CASSSRDSQETQYF. The CDR3 coding sequence is TGTGCCAGCAGCTCCCGGGACAGCCAAGAGACCCAGTACTTC. The whole variable domain, filled in from reference TRBV5-4 and TRBJ2-5, reads ETGVTQSPTHLIKTRGQQVTLRCSSQSGHNTVSWYQQALGQGPQFIFQYYREEENGRGNFPPRFSGLQFPNYSSELNVNALELDDSALYLCASSSRDSQETQYFGPGTRLLVL.

V is TRBV11-3 and J is TRBJ2-7; 9 nucleotides match TRBD2. CDR3 length equals 14 residues. Germline loops: CDR1 SGHNT, CDR2 YENEEA. The V and J ends lost 3 bases and 3 bases, in that order; junction bases with no gene match: 3. The CDR3 nucleotides read TGTGCCAGCAGCTTTTCGACTAGCGGCTACGAGCAGTACTTC. This translates into CASSFSTSGYEQYF.

Only a few counts were recorded for this clone. The gene calls are TRBV19 and TRBJ2-3, with a possible D match to TRBD2 (5 bases). Germline CDR1 and CDR2: LNHDA and SQIVND (reference sequence). V was clipped by 6 bases and J by 1 base, with 14 bases between them. This CDR3 is 15 amino acids long. Here the CDR3 DNA reads TGTGCCAGTAGAAGACTATCAGGAGGCACAGATACGCAGTATTTT. It specifies CASRRLSGGTDTQYF.

J is TRBJ1-5 and V is TRBV5-1; 7 positions agree with TRBD1. With V trimmed by 2 bases and J by 1 base, 6 bases remained unmatched. This CDR3 has 16 amino acids. CDR1 and CDR2 (germline): SGHRS, YFSETQ. The CDR3 region has the DNA TGCGCCAGCAGCTTTTCGCCGGGACAGAGCAATCAGCCCCAGCATTTT. The encoded protein is CASSFSPGQSNQPQHF. Filled out from reference TRBV5-1 and TRBJ1-5, the complete variable domain reads KAGVTQTPRYLIKTRGQQVTLSCSPISGHRSVSWYQQTPGQGLQFLFEYFSETQRNKGNFPGRFSGRQFSNSRSEMNVSTLELGDSALYLCASSFSPGQSNQPQHFGDGTRLSIL.

The CDR3 region has the DNA TGTGCCAGCAGTTCGGCGGGCGGTGAAAACACCATATATTTT. This encodes CASSSAGGENTIYF. The chain joins TRBV28 to TRBJ1-3; D remains ambiguous. From germline, CDR1 is MDHEN and CDR2 SYDVKM. The V and J ends lost 4 bases and 6 bases respectively, with 13 bases between them. The CDR3 has 14 residues.

The rearrangement joins TRBV29-1 to TRBJ2-3; D is perhaps TRBD2 (6 bases). This CDR3 comprises 15 residues. Trimming removed 6 bases from V and 3 bases from J, with 19 bases in between. The V gene's germline CDR1 is SQVTM and CDR2 ANQGSEA. CDR3 residues: CSVPPWGEVTDTQYF. As DNA, the CDR3 is TGCAGCGTACCTCCGTGGGGGGAGGTAACAGATACGCAGTATTTT.

Here the CDR3 DNA reads TGTGCCAGCAGTGAAAGTCGAGGGCAGGTTGAAAAACTGTTTTTT. Encoded protein: CASSESRGQVEKLFF. V is TRBV6-1 and J is TRBJ1-4; D gene unclear. The CDR3 has 15 amino acids. V was trimmed by 2 bases and J by 7 bases, leaving 14 bases between them. From germline, CDR1 is MNHNS and CDR2 SASEGT.

CDR3 sequence: CASSLIPERQGLNTEAFF. In DNA, the CDR3 is TGTGCCAGCAGTCTCATCCCAGAAAGACAGGGGCTGAACACTGAAGCTTTCTTT. The chain carries TRBV27 and TRBJ1-1; 8 positions agree with TRBD1. This CDR3 region has 18 residues. V dropped 5 bases and J dropped 0; count of bases not matched to a gene: 14. Germline V gives CDR1 MNHEY, CDR2 SMNVEV (reference sequence).

The chain combines TRBV10-3 with TRBJ2-1, with 7 bases identical to TRBD1. This CDR3 has 13 amino acids. Germline CDR1 reads ENHRY; CDR2 reads SYGVKD. The V gene end was trimmed by 3 bases and the J gene end by 7 bases; junction bases not matched to a gene: 3. The CDR3, as DNA: TGTGCCATCAGTGATCCAGGGGGAAATGAGCAGTTCTTC. This sequence encodes CAISDPGGNEQFF.